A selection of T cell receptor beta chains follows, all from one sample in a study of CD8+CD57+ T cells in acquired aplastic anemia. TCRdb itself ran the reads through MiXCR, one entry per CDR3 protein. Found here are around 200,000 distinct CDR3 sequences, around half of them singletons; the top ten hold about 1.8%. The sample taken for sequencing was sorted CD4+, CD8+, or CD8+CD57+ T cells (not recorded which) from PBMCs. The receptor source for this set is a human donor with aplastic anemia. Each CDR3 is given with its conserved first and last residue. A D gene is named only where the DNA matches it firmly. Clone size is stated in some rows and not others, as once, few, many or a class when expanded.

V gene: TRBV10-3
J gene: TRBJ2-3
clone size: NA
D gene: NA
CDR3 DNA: TGTGCCATCAGTGATTTAGCGGATTCTAGCACAGATACGCAGTATTTT
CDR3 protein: CAISDLADSSTDTQYF

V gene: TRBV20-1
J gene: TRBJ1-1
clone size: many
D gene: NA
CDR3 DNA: TGCAGTGCTGGGGTTACAGGGCGAGGGAATGAAGCTTTCTTT
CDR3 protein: CSAGVTGRGNEAFF

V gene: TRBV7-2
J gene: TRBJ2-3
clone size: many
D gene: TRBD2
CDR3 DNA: TGTGCCAGCAGCCCAGGACTAGCCCCAGATACGCAGTATTTT
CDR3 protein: CASSPGLAPDTQYF

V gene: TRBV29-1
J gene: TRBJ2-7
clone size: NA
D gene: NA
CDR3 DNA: TGCAGCGTTCGTGGAGGGGAAGCCTACGAGCAGTACTTC
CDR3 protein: CSVRGGEAYEQYF

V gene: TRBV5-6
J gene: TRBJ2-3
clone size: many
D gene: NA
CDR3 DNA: TGTGCCAGCAGCTCTTTTCGTGGCAGCACAGATACGCAGTATTTT
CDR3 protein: CASSSFRGSTDTQYF

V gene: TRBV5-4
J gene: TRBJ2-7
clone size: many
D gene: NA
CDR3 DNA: TGTGCCAGCAGCTTGCCCGGAGGCACCCGGGGCGGCTACGAGCAGTACTTC
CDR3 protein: CASSLPGGTRGGYEQYF

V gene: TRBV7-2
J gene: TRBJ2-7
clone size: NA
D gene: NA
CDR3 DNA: TGTGCCAGTCTAACAGGGGGGGCCTACGAGCAGTACTTC
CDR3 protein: CASLTGGAYEQYF

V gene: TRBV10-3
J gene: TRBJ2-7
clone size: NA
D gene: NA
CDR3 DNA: TGTGCCATCAGTGAAGTCAGCTCCTACGAGCAGTACTTC
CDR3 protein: CAISEVSSYEQYF

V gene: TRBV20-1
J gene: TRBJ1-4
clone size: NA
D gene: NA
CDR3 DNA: TGCAGTTCCGGGAGGGAAGGTGATGAAAAACTGTTTTTT
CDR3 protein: CSSGREGDEKLFF

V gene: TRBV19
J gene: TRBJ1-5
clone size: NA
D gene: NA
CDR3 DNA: TGTGCCAGTAGCCCAGGGGTGGCTCAGCCCCAGCATTTT
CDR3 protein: CASSPGVAQPQHF

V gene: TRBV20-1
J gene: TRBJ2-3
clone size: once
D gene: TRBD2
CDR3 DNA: TGCAGTGCGAAAGTAGCGGGGTCTGACACAGATACGCAGTATTTT
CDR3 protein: CSAKVAGSDTDTQYF

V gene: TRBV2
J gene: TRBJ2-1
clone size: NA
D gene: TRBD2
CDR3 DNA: TGTGCCAGCAGCAGCGGGGGGGGTGACAATGAGCAGTTCTTC
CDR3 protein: CASSSGGGDNEQFF

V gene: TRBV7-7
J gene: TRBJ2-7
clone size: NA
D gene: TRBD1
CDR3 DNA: TGTGCCAGCAGCTTAGGGGACAGGACGGACGAGCAGTACTTC
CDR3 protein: CASSLGDRTDEQYF

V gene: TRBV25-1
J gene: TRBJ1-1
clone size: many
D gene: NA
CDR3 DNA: TGTGCCAGCAGTGAATCGGGTGCGGGGAACACTGAAGCTTTCTTT
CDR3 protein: CASSESGAGNTEAFF

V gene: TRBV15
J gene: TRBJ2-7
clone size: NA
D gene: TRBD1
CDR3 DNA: TGTGCCACCAGCCACGGCGCGGGACAGGGGGCACACGAGCAGTACTTC
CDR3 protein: CATSHGAGQGAHEQYF

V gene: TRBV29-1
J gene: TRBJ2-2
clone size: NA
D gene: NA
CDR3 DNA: TGCAGCGTTGAAGACCCTGGCGGGGAGCTGTTTTTT
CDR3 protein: CSVEDPGGELFF

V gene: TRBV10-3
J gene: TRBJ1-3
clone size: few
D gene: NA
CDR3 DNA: TGTGCCATCAGTGAGTCTGGAGGGGGAAACACCATATATTTT
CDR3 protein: CAISESGGGNTIYF

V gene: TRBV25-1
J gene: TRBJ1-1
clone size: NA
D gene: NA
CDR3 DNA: TGTGCCAGCAGTGCCACCCAAGCAAGACCTGAAGCTTTCTTT
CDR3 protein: CASSATQARPEAFF

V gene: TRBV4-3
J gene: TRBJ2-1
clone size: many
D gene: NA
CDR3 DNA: TGCGCCAGCAGCCAAGATCACGGGGGAAATGAGCAGTTCTTC
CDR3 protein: CASSQDHGGNEQFF

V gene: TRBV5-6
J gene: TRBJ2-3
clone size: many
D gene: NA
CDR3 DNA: TGTGCCAGCAGCTTTTACTTTCAAGATACGCAGTATTTT
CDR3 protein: CASSFYFQDTQYF

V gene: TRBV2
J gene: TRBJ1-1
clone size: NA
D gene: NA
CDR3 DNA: TGTGCCAGCACAGGACAGCCGAACACTGAAGCTTTCTTT
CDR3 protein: CASTGQPNTEAFF

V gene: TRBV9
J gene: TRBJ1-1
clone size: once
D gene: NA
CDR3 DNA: TGTGCCAGCAGCGGCCCGGAGGACACTGAAGCTTTCTTT
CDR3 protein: CASSGPEDTEAFF

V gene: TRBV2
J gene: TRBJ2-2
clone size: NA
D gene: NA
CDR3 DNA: TGTGCCAGCAGCCCCGTGGGGTCCGCGACGAACACCGGGGAGCTGTTTTTT
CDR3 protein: CASSPVGSATNTGELFF

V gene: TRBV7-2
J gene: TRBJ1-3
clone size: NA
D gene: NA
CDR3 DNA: TGTGCCAGCAGCTTGGGAGCTGGAAACACCATATATTTT
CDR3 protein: CASSLGAGNTIYF

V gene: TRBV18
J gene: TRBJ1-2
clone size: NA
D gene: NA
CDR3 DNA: TGTGCCAGCTCACCGAAAGTAGGGAGCTATGGCTACACCTTC
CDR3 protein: CASSPKVGSYGYTF

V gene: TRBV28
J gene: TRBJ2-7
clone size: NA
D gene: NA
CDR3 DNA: TGTGCCAGCCTAGGAACCCGCGAGCAGTACTTC
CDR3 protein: CASLGTREQYF

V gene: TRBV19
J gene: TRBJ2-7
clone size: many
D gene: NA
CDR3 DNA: TGTGCCAGTAGTATGTATTCCGGGACAAAGGCCTACGAGCAGTACTTC
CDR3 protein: CASSMYSGTKAYEQYF

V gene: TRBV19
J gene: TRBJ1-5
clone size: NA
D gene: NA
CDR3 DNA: TGTGCCAGTAGTATATGGGAGACGAAGCAGCCCCAGCATTTT
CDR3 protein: CASSIWETKQPQHF

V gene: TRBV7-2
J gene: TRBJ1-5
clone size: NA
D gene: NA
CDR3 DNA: TGTGCCAGCAGCTTACAGGAAAATCAGCCCCAGCATTTT
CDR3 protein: CASSLQENQPQHF

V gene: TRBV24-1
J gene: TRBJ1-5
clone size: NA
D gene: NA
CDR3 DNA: TGTGCTAGACAGCCCAATCAGCCCCAGCATTTT
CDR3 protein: CARQPNQPQHF

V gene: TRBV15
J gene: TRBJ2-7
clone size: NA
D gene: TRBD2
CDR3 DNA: TGTGCCACCAGCAGAGATCCGACAGCGGGAGCTTACTTC
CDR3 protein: CATSRDPTAGAYF

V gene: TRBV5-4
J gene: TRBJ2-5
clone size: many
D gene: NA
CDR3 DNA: TGTGCCAGCAGCTTGGGCGGGGAAGAGACCCAGTACTTC
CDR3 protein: CASSLGGEETQYF

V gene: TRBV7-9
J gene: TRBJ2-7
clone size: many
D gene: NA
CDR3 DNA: TGTGCCAGCAGCCAAATATTCTACGAGCAGTACTTC
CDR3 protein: CASSQIFYEQYF

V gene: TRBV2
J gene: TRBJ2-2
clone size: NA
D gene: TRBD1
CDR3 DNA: TGTGCCAGCAGGCCGACAGGGGGGGAGCTGTTTTTT
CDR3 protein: CASRPTGGELFF

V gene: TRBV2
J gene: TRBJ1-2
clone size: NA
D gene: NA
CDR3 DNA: TGTGCCAGCAGTGAAAGTTCGGTGGCCGATGGCTACACCTTC
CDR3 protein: CASSESSVADGYTF

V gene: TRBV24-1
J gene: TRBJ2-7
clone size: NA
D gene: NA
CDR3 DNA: TGTGCCAGCAGCCCCCGACAACTCTCCTACGAGCAGTACTTC
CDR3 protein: CASSPRQLSYEQYF

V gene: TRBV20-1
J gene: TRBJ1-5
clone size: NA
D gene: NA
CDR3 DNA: TGCAGTGCCGTCCACTCCAATAAGGGCAATCAGCCCCAGCATTTT
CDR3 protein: CSAVHSNKGNQPQHF

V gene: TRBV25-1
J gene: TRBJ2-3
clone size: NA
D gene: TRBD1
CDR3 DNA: TGTGCCAGCAGTTACTACGGGACAGGGGCCCGGAGCACAGATACGCAGTATTTT
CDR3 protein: CASSYYGTGARSTDTQYF

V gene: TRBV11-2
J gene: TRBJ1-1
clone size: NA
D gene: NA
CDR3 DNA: TGTGCCAGCATCTTAGATTTAGGAGCAGCTGAAGCTTTCTTT
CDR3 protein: CASILDLGAAEAFF

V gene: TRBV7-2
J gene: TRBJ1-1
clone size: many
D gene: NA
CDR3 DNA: TGTGCCAGCAGCGGAGCCTTCGGCACTGAAGCTTTCTTT
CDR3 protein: CASSGAFGTEAFF

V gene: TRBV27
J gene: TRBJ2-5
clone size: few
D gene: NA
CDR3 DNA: TGTGCCAGCAGTTTACGGACCACTGCCCAAGAGACCCAGTACTTC
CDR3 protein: CASSLRTTAQETQYF

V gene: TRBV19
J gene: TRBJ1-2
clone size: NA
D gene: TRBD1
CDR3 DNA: TGTGCCAGTAGTACCCCTGGACAGGTTGGCTACACCTTC
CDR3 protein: CASSTPGQVGYTF

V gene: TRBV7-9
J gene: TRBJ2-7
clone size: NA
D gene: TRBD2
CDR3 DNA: TGTGCCAGCAGCTTAGATCCTAGCGGGAGCTACGAGCAGTACTTC
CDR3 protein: CASSLDPSGSYEQYF

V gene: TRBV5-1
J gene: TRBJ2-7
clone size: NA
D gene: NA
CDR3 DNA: TGCGCCAGCCATGACAGTAGCCTGTCCTACGAGCAGTACTTC
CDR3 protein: CASHDSSLSYEQYF

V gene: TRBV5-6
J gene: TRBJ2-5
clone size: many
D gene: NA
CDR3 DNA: TGTGCCAGCAGCTTGGCCGGGACCTTCCAAGAGACCCAGTACTTC
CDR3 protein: CASSLAGTFQETQYF

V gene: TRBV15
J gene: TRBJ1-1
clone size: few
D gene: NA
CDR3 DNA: TGTGCCACCAGCAGAGACTTACAGGGTGGGTTGACTGAAGCTTTCTTT
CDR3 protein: CATSRDLQGGLTEAFF

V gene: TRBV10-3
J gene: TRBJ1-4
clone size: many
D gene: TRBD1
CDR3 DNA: TGTGCCATCAGACCGGGACAGGGGGTTTCTGAAAAACTGTTTTTT
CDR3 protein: CAIRPGQGVSEKLFF

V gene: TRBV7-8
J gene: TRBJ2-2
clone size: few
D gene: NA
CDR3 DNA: TGTGCCAGCAGGGTACCTGACACCTGGGAGCTGTTTTTT
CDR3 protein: CASRVPDTWELFF